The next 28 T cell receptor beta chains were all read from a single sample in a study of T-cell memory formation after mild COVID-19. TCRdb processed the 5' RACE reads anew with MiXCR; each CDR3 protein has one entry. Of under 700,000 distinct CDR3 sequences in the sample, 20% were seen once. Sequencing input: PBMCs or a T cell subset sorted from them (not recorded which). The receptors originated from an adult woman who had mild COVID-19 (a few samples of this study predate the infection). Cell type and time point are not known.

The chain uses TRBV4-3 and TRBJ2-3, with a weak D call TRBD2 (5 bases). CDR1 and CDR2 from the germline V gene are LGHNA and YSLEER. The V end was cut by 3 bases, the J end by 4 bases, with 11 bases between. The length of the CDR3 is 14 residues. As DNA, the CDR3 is TGCGCCAGCAGCCATCGAGCGGAGCCAGATACGCAGTATTTT. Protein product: CASSHRAEPDTQYF.

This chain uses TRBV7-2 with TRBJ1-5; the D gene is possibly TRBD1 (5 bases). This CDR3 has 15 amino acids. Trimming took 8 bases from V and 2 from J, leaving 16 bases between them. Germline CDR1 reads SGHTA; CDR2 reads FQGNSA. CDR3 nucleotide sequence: TGTGCCAGCGGTACAGGTGGATGGGGCAATCAGCCCCAGCATTTT. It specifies CASGTGGWGNQPQHF.

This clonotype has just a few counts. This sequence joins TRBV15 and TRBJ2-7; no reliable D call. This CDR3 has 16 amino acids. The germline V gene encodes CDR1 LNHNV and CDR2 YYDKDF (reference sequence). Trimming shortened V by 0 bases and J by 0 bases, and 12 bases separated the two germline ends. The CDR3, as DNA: TGTGCCACCAGCAGAGAAGTCTCAGCGAGCTCCTACGAGCAGTACTTC. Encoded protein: CATSREVSASSYEQYF.

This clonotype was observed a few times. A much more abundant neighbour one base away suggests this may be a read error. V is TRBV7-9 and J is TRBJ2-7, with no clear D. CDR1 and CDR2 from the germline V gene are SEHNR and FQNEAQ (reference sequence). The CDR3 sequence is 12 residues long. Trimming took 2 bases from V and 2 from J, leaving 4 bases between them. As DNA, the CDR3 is TGTGCCAGCAGCTTACAGGCCTACGAGCAGTACTTC. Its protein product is CASSLQAYEQYF.

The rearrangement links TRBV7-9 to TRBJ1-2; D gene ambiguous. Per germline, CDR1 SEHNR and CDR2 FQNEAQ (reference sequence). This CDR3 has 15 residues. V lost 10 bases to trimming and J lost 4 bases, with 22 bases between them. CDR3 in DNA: TGTGCCACCGAGGAGGCTCCTCGACGAGGCTATGGCTACACCTTC. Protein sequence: CATEEAPRRGYGYTF.

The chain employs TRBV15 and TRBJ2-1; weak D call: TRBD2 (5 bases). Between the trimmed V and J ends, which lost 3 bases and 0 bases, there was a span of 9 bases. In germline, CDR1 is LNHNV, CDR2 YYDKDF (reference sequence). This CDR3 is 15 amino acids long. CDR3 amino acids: CATSSMGVSYNEQFF. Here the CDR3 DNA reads TGTGCCACCAGCAGCATGGGAGTCTCCTACAATGAGCAGTTCTTC.

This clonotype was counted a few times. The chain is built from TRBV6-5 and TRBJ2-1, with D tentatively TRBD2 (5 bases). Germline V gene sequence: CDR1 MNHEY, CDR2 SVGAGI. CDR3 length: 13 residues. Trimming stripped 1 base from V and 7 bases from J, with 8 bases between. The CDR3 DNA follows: TGTGCCAGCAGTTACTGGCCGGGGAATGAGCAGTTCTTC. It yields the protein CASSYWPGNEQFF.

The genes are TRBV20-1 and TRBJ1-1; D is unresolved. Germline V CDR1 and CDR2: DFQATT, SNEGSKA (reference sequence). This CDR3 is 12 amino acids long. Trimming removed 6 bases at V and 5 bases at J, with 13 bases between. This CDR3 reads CSATDARTEAFF. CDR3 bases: TGCAGTGCGACGGATGCTCGAACTGAAGCTTTCTTT.

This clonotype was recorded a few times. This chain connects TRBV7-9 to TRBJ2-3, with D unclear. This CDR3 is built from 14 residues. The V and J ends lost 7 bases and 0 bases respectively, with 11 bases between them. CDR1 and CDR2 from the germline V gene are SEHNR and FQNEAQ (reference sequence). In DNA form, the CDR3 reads TGTGCCAGCACCACGGGCGGCAGCACAGATACGCAGTATTTT. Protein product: CASTTGGSTDTQYF.

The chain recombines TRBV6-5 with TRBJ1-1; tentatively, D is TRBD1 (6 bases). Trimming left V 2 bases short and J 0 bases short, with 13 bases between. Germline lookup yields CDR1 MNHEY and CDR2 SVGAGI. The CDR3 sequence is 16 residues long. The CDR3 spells CASSYSSGAMNTEAFF. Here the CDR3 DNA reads TGTGCCAGCAGTTACAGCTCAGGGGCCATGAACACTGAAGCTTTCTTT.

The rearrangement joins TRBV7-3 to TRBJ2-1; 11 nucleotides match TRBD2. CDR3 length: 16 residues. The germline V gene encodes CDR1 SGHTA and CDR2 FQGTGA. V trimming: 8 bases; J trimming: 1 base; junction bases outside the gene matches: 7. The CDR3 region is CASSTSGSFSYNEQFF. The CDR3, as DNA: TGTGCCAGCTCAACTAGCGGGAGTTTTTCCTACAATGAGCAGTTCTTC.

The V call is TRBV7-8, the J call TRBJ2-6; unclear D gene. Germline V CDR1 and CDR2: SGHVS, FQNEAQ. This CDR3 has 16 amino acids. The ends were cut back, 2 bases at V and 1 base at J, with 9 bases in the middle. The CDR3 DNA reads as TGTGCCAGCAGCTTACCCCGAAGGTCTGGGGCCAACGTCCTGACTTTC. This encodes CASSLPRRSGANVLTF.

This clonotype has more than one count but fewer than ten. CDR3 in DNA: TGTGCCAGCAGCTTCCCGGGACAGAACTACGAGCAGTACTTC. Its translation is CASSFPGQNYEQYF. The V and J genes are TRBV7-9 and TRBJ2-7, with TRBD1 matching 7 bases. J lost 3 bases, V lost 3 bases, and 5 bases had no gene match. Germline V gives CDR1 SEHNR, CDR2 FQNEAQ (reference sequence). The CDR3 is 14 amino acids.

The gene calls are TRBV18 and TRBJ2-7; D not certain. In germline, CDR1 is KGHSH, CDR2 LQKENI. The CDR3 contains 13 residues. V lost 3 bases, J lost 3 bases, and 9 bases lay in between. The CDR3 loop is CASSPDRNYEQYF. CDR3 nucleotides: TGTGCCAGCTCACCTGACCGAAACTACGAGCAGTACTTC.

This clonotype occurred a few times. Here the CDR3 DNA reads TGTGCCAGCAGACTCGACCACCGAAATCAGCCCCAGCATTTT. This sequence encodes CASRLDHRNQPQHF. This chain connects TRBV6-1 to TRBJ1-5; D uncertain. The CDR3 consists of 14 residues. Germline CDR1 is MNHNS and CDR2 is SASEGT. Trimming stripped 6 bases from V and 4 bases from J, with 13 bases between.

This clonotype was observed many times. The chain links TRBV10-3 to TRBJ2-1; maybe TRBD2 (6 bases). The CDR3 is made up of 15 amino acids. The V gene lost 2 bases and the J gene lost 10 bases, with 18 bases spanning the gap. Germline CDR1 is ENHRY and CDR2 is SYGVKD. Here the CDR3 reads CAISEPAVGGPEQFF. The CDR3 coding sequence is TGTGCCATCAGTGAGCCGGCAGTGGGGGGTCCGGAGCAGTTCTTC.

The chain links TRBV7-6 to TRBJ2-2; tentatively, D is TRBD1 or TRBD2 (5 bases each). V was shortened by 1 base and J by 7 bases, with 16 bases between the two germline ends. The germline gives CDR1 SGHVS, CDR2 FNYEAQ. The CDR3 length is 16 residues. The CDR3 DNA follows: TGTGCCAGCAGCTTAGAGGTTGGGACCGTTCTCGGGGAGCTGTTTTTT. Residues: CASSLEVGTVLGELFF.

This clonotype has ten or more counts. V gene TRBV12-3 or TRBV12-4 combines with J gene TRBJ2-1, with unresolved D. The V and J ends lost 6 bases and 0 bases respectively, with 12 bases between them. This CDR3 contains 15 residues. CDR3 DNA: TGTGCCAGCAGACCCGGACGGAGCTCCTACAATGAGCAGTTCTTC. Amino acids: CASRPGRSSYNEQFF.

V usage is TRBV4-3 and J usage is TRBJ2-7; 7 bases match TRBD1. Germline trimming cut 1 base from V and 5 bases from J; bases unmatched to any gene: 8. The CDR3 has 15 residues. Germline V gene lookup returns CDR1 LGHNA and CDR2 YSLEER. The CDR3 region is CASSQGLGQLDEQYF. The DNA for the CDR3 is TGCGCCAGCAGCCAAGGGTTGGGACAGTTAGACGAGCAGTACTTC.

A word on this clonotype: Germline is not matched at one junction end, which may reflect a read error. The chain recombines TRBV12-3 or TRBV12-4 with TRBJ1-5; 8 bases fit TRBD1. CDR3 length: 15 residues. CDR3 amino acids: CASCLGQVRNQPQHF. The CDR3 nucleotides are TGTGCCAGCTGTTTGGGACAGGTACGCAATCAGCCCCAGCATTTT.

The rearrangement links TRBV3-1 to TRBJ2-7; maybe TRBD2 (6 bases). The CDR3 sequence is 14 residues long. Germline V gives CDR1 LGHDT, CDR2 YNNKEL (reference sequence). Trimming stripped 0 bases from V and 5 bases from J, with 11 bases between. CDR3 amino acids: CASSQEFGGDEQYF. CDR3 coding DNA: TGTGCCAGCAGCCAAGAATTCGGGGGAGACGAGCAGTACTTC.

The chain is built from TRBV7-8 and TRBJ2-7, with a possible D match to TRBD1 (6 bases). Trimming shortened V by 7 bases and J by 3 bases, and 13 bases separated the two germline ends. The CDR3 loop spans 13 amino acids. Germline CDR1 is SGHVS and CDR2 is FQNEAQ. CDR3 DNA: TGTGCCAGCACCTGGGACACTTACTACGAGCAGTACTTC. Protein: CASTWDTYYEQYF.

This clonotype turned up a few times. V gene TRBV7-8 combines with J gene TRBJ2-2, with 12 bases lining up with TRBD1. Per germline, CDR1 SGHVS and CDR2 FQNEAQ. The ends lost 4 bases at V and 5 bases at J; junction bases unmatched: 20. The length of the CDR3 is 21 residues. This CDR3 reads CASSSNPAGTGGPEGTGELFF. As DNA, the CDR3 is TGTGCCAGCAGCTCCAACCCAGCCGGGACAGGGGGCCCGGAGGGGACCGGGGAGCTGTTTTTT.

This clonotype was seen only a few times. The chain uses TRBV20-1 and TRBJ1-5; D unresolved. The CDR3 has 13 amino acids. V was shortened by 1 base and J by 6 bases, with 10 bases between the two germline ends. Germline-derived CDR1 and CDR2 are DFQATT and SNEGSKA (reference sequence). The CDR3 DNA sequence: TGCAGTGCTAGAGTCGGGGTTTCTCAGCCCCAGCATTTT. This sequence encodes CSARVGVSQPQHF.

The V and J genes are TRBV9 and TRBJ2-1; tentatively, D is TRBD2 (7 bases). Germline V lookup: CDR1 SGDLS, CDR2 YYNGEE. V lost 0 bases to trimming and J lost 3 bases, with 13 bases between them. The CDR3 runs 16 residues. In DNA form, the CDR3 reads TGTGCCAGCAGCGTAGAGCGAGGGGGGGGCTACAATGAGCAGTTCTTC. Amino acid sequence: CASSVERGGGYNEQFF.

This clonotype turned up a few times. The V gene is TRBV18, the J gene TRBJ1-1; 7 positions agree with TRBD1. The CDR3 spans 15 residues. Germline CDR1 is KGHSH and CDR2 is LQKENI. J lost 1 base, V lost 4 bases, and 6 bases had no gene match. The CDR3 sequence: CASSRGQAANTEAFF. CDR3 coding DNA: TGTGCCAGCTCACGTGGACAGGCTGCGAACACTGAAGCTTTCTTT.

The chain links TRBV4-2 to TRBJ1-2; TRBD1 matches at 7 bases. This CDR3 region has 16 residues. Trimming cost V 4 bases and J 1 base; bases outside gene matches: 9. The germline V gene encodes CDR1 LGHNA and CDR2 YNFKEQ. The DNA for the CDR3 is TGTGCCAGCAGCCCAACTCGACAGGGTTATAACTATGGCTACACCTTC. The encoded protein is CASSPTRQGYNYGYTF.

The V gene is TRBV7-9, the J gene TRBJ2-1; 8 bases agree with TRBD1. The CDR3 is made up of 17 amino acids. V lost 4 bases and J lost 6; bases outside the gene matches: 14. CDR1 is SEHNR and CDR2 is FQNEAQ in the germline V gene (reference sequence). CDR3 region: CASSSDRGKKIGNEQFF. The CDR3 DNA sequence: TGTGCCAGCAGCTCCGACAGGGGAAAAAAGATCGGCAATGAGCAGTTCTTC.